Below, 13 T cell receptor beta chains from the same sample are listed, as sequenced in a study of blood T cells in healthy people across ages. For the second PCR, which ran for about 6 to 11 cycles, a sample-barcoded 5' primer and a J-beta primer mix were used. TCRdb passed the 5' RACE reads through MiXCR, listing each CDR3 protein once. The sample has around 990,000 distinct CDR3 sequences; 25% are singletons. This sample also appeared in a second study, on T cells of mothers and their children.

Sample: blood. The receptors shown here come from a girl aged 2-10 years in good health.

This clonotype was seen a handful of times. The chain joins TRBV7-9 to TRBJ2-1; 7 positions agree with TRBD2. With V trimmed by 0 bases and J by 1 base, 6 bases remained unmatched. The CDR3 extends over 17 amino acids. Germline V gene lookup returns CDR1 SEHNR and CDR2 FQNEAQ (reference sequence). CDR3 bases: TGTGCCAGCAGCTTAGCGGGTCGGGGGGTGTCCTACAATGAGCAGTTCTTC. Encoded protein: CASSLAGRGVSYNEQFF.

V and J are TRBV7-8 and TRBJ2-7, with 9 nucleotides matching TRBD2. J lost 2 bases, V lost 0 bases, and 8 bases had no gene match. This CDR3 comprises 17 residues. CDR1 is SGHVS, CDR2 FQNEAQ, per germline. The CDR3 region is CASSLARAGGPTYEQYF. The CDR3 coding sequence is TGTGCCAGCAGCTTAGCGCGGGCGGGGGGGCCTACCTACGAGCAGTACTTC.

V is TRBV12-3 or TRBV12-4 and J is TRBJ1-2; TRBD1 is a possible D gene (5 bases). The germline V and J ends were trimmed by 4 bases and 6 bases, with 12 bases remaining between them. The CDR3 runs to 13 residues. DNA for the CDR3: TGTGCCAGCAGTTCCTCAGGGTTGGATGGCTACACCTTC. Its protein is CASSSSGLDGYTF.

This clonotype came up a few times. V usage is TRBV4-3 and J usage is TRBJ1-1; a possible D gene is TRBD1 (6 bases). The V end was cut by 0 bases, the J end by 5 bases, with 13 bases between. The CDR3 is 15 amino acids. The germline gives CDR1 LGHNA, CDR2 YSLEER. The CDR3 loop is CASSQDTGLATEAFF. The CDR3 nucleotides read TGCGCCAGCAGCCAAGATACAGGGTTGGCGACTGAAGCTTTCTTT.

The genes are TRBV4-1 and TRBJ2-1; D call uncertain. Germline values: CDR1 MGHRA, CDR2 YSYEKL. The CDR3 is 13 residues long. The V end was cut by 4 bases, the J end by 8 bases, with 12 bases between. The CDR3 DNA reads TGCGCCAGCAGCCTACTATTAATGGATGAGCAGTTCTTC. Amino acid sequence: CASSLLLMDEQFF.

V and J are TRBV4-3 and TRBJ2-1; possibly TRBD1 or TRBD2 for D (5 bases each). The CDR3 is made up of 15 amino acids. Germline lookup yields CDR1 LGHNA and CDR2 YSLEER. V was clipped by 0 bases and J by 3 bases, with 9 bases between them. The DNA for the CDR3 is TGCGCCAGCAGCCAAGATGGGACGAACTACAATGAGCAGTTCTTC. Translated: CASSQDGTNYNEQFF.

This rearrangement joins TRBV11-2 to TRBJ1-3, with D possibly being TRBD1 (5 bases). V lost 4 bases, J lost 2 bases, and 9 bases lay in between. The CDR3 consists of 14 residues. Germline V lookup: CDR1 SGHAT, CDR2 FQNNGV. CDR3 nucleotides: TGTGCCAGCAGCTCCCAGGGCACTGGAAACACCATATATTTT. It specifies CASSSQGTGNTIYF.

The CDR3 DNA follows: TGTGCCAGCGCGGAATTCTACGAGCAGTACTTC. This codes for CASAEFYEQYF. J is TRBJ2-7 and V is TRBV11-2; D gene uncertain. Per germline, CDR1 SGHAT and CDR2 FQNNGV. The CDR3 length is 11 residues. Trimming stripped 8 bases from V and 3 bases from J, with 8 bases between.

CDR3 nucleotide sequence: TGCAGTGCTATCGTGAGGTTGGTCATCACTGAAGCTTTCTTT. Protein: CSAIVRLVITEAFF. The chain has TRBV20-1 and TRBJ1-1; D gene unclear. The ends were cut back, 4 bases at V and 4 bases at J, with 16 bases in the middle. The germline V gene encodes CDR1 DFQATT and CDR2 SNEGSKA (reference sequence). The CDR3 spans 14 residues.

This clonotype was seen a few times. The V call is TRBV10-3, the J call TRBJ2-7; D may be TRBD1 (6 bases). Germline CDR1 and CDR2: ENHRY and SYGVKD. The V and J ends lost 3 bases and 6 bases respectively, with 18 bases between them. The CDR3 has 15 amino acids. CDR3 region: CAISDPMGATGEQYF. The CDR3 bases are TGTGCCATCAGTGACCCAATGGGGGCTACTGGCGAGCAGTACTTC.

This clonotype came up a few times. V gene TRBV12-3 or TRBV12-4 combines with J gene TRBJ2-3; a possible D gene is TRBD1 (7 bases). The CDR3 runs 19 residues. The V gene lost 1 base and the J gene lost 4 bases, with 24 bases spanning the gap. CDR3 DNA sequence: TGTGCCAGCAGTTTAGGAGACAGGGCCGGGGGCCCGGACGCAGATACGCAGTATTTT. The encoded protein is CASSLGDRAGGPDADTQYF.

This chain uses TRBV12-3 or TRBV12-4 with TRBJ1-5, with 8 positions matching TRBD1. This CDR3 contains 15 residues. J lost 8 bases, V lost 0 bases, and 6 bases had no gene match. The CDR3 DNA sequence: TGTGCCAGCAGTTTAGCGCATGGACAGGGCGAGCCCCAGCATTTT. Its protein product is CASSLAHGQGEPQHF.

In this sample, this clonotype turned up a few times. The CDR3 DNA sequence: TGTGCCAGCAGTTTGCACGAATCGCCCCATGAGCAGTTCTTC. Its protein is CASSLHESPHEQFF. The chain couples TRBV12-3 or TRBV12-4 to TRBJ2-5; no firm D call. The J call is uncertain, as TRBJ2-1 better fits the DNA end. The CDR3 loop spans 14 amino acids.